This T cell receptor (beta chain) is drawn from a study of T-cell memory formation after mild COVID-19. From the 5' RACE reads, TCRdb called clonotypes with MiXCR, one entry per CDR3 protein. The sample has nearly 110,000 distinct CDR3 sequences, around 14% seen once. Regarding the study as a whole: Mainly CM and EM harbored the contracting CD4+ clones; mainly EMRA harbored the CD8+ ones. The pre-infection memory compartment contained some responding clones, suggesting cross-reactive memory joined.

CDR1 and CDR2 from the germline V gene are SGHDN and FVKESK. There are 18 residues in the CDR3. The V end was cut by 0 bases, the J end by 4 bases, with 16 bases between. In regard to this clonotype: The antigen is undetermined.

The rearrangement joins TRBV14 to TRBJ2-6; D might be TRBD2 (6 bases). Sequences were obtained from PBMCs or a T cell subset sorted from them (not recorded which). This TCR derives from a man in his late teens or twenties who had mild COVID-19 (a few samples of this study predate the infection). Cell type and time point are not known. The CDR3 here is CASSQDPFGGAGANVLTF. CDR3 nucleotide sequence: TGTGCCAGCAGCCAAGACCCTTTTGGAGGGGCCGGGGCCAACGTCCTGACTTTC.